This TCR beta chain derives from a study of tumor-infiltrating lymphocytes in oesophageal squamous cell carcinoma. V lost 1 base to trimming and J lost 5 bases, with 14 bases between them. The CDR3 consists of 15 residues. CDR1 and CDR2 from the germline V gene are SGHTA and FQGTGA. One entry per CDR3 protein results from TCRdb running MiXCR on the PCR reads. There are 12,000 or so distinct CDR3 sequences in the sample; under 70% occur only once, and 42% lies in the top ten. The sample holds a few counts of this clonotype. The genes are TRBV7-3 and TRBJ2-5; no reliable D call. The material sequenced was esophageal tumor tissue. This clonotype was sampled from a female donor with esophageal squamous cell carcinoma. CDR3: CASSLRGSTMETQYF. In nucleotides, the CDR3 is TGTGCCAGCAGCTTAAGAGGTAGCACGATGGAGACCCAGTACTTC.